This T cell receptor (beta chain) was captured in a study of OX40 agonist ivuxolimab in advanced cancers. Whole-study context: The drug used for patients, ivuxolimab, was an agonistic anti-OX40 (CD134) antibody. Three patients had partial responses: one hepatocellular carcinoma, two cutaneous melanoma. General study points: Expanded clones belonging to CD8+ T cells outnumbered, on average, those of CD4+.

Germline-derived CDR1 and CDR2 are SGDLS and YYNGEE. V shed 0 bases and J shed 5 bases, with 17 bases lying between them. The CDR3 runs 16 residues. As regards this clone: Its cognate antigen is unknown.

Sequencing used immunoSEQ multiplex PCR; TCRdb keeps in-frame clones, though not all of them. The sample carries 49,000 or so clones, roughly nine tenths recorded once. The J gene is TRBJ2-5, the V gene TRBV9; D is unresolved. Sequenced here: CD4+ or CD8+ T cells sorted from blood, sampled in a trial of the OX40 agonist ivuxolimab. The receptor comes from an adult with an advanced solid tumor such as melanoma, head and neck, liver or kidney cancer. CDR3 loop: CASSVEGRYSTETQYF. CDR3 DNA sequence: TGTGCCAGCAGCGTAGAGGGCAGATACTCGACCGAGACCCAGTACTTC.